Below, 5 T cell receptor beta chains from the same sample are listed, as sequenced in a study of shared clonotypes between healthy human individuals. Profiling relied on immunoSEQ multiplex PCR, and the TCRdb table lists in-frame clones only, not all of them. The sample includes about 1.9 million clones, 93% of them seen just once. As defined, naive CD8 cells were CD45RO-negative and positively selected for CCR7, with terminally differentiated effector memory CD45RA+ cells excluded. Source material: naive CD8+ T cells from PBMCs. Receptors were obtained from a man aged 18 to 29 in good health. Some clones in this sample may be carry-over from other donors' samples.

On this clone itself: This sample also contains other DNA sequences that code for the same CDR3. The chain couples TRBV4-2 to TRBJ2-3; D not certain. Trimming shortened V by 1 base and J by 3 bases, and 2 bases separated the two germline ends. The CDR3 covers 12 residues. The germline V gene encodes CDR1 LGHNA and CDR2 YNFKEQ. The CDR3 sequence: CASSQATDTQYF. The CDR3, as DNA: TGTGCCAGCAGCCAAGCAACAGATACGCAGTATTTT.

About this clone: This sample includes further DNA sequences coding for the same CDR3. The rearrangement links TRBV27 to TRBJ2-1; no clear D. Trimming removed 1 base from V and 6 bases from J, with 10 bases in between. CDR1 and CDR2 (germline): MNHEY, SMNVEV (reference sequence). This CDR3 region has 14 residues. The CDR3 reads CASSLLGRTNEQFF. CDR3 nucleotides: TGTGCCAGCAGTTTATTGGGTAGAACCAATGAGCAGTTCTTC.

The table lists this clone with a count of one. The V and J genes are TRBV6-1 and TRBJ2-7, with unresolved D. Germline values: CDR1 MNHNS, CDR2 SASEGT. Trimming shortened V by 4 bases and J by 2 bases, and 9 bases separated the two germline ends. The CDR3 has 13 amino acids. The CDR3 bases are TGTGCCAGCAGTGTTGCACCACCCTACGAGCAGTACTTC. It encodes CASSVAPPYEQYF.

The chain couples TRBV6-5 to TRBJ1-2, with D possibly TRBD1 on 5 matching bases. The V end was cut by 3 bases, the J end by 0 bases, with 8 bases between. This CDR3 has 14 amino acids. Germline V gene data show CDR1 as MNHEY and CDR2 as SVGAGI. The CDR3, as DNA: TGTGCCAGCAGTTATGAGGGGACTAACTATGGCTACACCTTC. This sequence encodes CASSYEGTNYGYTF.

In regard to this clone: The sample has other DNA sequences that encode this CDR3 too. In DNA form, the CDR3 reads TGTGCCAGCAGCGTCAGCGGGGGGGGCACAGATACGCAGTATTTT. This translates into CASSVSGGGTDTQYF. The chain combines TRBV9 with TRBJ2-3; the match to TRBD2 covers 10 bases. The CDR3 has 15 amino acids. Germline V gene lookup returns CDR1 SGDLS and CDR2 YYNGEE. Trimming cost V 2 bases and J 1 base; bases outside gene matches: 1.